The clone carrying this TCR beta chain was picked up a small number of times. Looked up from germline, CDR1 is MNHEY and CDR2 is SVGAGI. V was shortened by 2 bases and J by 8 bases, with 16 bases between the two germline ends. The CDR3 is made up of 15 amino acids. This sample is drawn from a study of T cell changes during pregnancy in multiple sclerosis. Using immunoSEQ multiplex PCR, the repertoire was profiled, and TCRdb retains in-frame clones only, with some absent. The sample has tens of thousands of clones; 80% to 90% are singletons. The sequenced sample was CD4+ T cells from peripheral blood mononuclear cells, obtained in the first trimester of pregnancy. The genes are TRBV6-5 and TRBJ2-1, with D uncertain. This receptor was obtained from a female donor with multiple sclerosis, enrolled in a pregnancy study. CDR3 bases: TGTGCCAGCAGTTACGGGTCTAATCTTCGGGATGAGCAGTTCTTC. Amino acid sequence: CASSYGSNLRDEQFF.